Below are 9 T cell receptor beta chains sequenced from a single sample in a study of blood T cell repertoires in COVID-19. Generated by immunoSEQ multiplex PCR, the TCRdb table keeps only in-frame clones and is missing some. The table includes about 270,000 clones, 88% detected once. Sample: PBMCs or T cells enriched from blood (not recorded which). Receptors originate from a woman aged 25 to 39 who had recovered from COVID-19.

This chain joins TRBV5-1 and TRBJ2-5; TRBD1 agrees at 7 bases. Germline assignment: CDR1 SGHRS and CDR2 YFSETQ. The CDR3 runs to 13 residues. CDR3 amino acids: CEPTGQFQETQYF. CDR3 sequence (DNA): TGCGAACCCACGGGACAGTTCCAAGAGACCCAGTACTTC.

The chain uses TRBV12-3 or TRBV12-4 and TRBJ1-5; D remains unclear. The CDR3 length is 13 residues. The germline V and J ends were trimmed by 6 bases and 5 bases, with 11 bases remaining between them. This CDR3 is CASRGTGYQPQHF. The CDR3 coding sequence is TGTGCCAGCAGGGGAACGGGATATCAGCCCCAGCATTTT.

The chain employs TRBV28 and TRBJ1-2; TRBD1 aligns across 7 bases. Germline trimming cut 4 bases from V and 8 bases from J; bases unmatched to any gene: 13. Germline assignment: CDR1 MDHEN and CDR2 SYDVKM. This CDR3 region has 15 residues. This CDR3 reads CASSSGQPVLPGYTF. In DNA, the CDR3 is TGTGCCAGCAGTTCGGGACAGCCGGTACTCCCGGGCTACACCTTC.

The rearrangement uses TRBV7-8 and TRBJ1-1; perhaps TRBD1 as D (6 bases). V lost 1 base to trimming and J lost 7 bases, with 13 bases between them. Germline loops: CDR1 SGHVS, CDR2 FQNEAQ. This CDR3 has 14 amino acids. The CDR3 sequence is CASSLGQVLFEAFF. DNA for the CDR3: TGTGCCAGCAGCTTAGGACAGGTGTTATTTGAAGCTTTCTTT. Looking up the rest from reference TRBV7-8 and TRBJ1-1 gives the full variable domain: GAGVSQSPRYKVAKRGQDVALRCDPISGHVSLFWYQQALGQGPEFLTYFQNEAQLDKSGLPSDRFFAERPEGSVSTLKIQRTQQEDSAVYLCASSLGQVLFEAFFGQGTRLTVV.

The chain combines TRBV5-1 with TRBJ1-2, with 7 bases lining up with TRBD1. The ends lost 0 bases at V and 8 bases at J; junction bases unmatched: 13. CDR1 is SGHRS and CDR2 is YFSETQ in the germline V gene. The CDR3 has 16 amino acids. DNA for the CDR3: TGCGCCAGCAGCTTGGCCGGAGGGGGCATTGAGGGAGGCTACACCTTC. Amino acids: CASSLAGGGIEGGYTF.

The genes are TRBV6-6 and TRBJ1-6, with no clear D. Germline V gene lookup returns CDR1 MNHNY and CDR2 SVGAGI (reference sequence). The germline V and J ends were trimmed by 5 bases and 9 bases, with 11 bases remaining between them. CDR3 size: 13 residues. The CDR3 DNA reads TGTGCCAGCAGTACAGCGGTTTTTTCACCCCTCCACTTT. Protein product: CASSTAVFSPLHF.

The chain employs TRBV7-6 and TRBJ1-4, with 10 bases identical to TRBD1. This CDR3 comprises 16 residues. With V trimmed by 3 bases and J by 2 bases, 3 bases remained unmatched. CDR1 is SGHVS, CDR2 FNYEAQ, per germline. The DNA for the CDR3 is TGTGCCAGCAGCTTGGGGACAGGGGTTACTAATGAAAAACTGTTTTTT. Translated: CASSLGTGVTNEKLFF.

The chain carries TRBV9 and TRBJ1-2, with 7 positions matching TRBD1. Germline assignment: CDR1 SGDLS and CDR2 YYNGEE. V was clipped by 0 bases and J by 5 bases; unmatched bases: 7. This CDR3 has 15 residues. In DNA, the CDR3 is TGTGCCAGCAGCGTAGCCGGACAGGCCCCTTATGGCTACACCTTC. It codes for CASSVAGQAPYGYTF.

The gene calls are TRBV29-1 and TRBJ1-6; 11 bases are shared with TRBD1. The germline V gene has CDR1 SQVTM and CDR2 ANQGSEA. J lost 6 bases, V lost 5 bases, and 9 bases had no gene match. The CDR3 is made up of 16 amino acids. CDR3 coding DNA: TGCAGCGTTAAGTTCGGACAGGGGGCAGGTAATTCACCCCTCCACTTT. It codes for CSVKFGQGAGNSPLHF.